The present T cell receptor (beta chain) was sequenced within a study of cytomegalovirus exposure and HLA in healthy donors. PCR amplification relied on 60 Vbeta primers (plus 13 Jbeta primers). Method: immunoSEQ multiplex PCR; TCRdb's copy keeps in-frame clones and lacks some. The sample holds about 200,000 clones. Looked up from germline, CDR1 is SNHLY and CDR2 is FYNNEI. The CDR3 has 12 residues. Trimming stripped 9 bases from V and 2 bases from J, with 9 bases between. Sequencing was carried out using PBMCs. This rearrangement joins TRBV2 to TRBJ2-3; no clear D. This receptor was identified in a boy aged 5-17 years in good health and CMV-seronegative. Written as DNA, the CDR3 is TGTGCCAGTAGAAAATACACAGATACGCAGTATTTT. Translated, it gives CASRKYTDTQYF.